This T cell receptor (beta chain) was sequenced during a study of blood T cells in healthy people across ages. Germline loops: CDR1 SEHNR, CDR2 FQNEAQ (reference sequence). This CDR3 spans 15 amino acids. Primers used in a second PCR of about 7 to 12 cycles were a sample-barcoded 5' primer and a J-beta primer mix. TCRdb reanalysed the 5' RACE reads using MiXCR and keeps one entry per CDR3 protein. The sample contains about 900,000 distinct CDR3 sequences, approximately 59% of which appear only once. The genes are TRBV7-9 and TRBJ2-5; 8 bases align to TRBD1. Judging by the DNA end, TRBJ2-7 fits better; the J call may be wrong. Material for sequencing was blood. This TCR was recovered from a young man in good health. The CDR3 nucleotides are TGTGCCAGCAGCCCCCCAGCAGGGGGCATTTACGAGCAGTACTTC. Amino acid sequence: CASSPPAGGIYEQYF.